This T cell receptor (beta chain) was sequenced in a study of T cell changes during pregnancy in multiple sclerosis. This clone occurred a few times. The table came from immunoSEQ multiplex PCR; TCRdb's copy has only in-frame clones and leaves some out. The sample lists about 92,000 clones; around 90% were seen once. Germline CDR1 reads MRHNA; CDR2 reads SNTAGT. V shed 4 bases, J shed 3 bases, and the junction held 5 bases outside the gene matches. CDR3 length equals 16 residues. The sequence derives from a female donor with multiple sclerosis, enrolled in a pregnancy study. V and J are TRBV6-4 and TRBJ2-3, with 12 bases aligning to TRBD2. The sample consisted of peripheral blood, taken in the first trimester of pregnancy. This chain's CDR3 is CASSALAGGPTDTQYF. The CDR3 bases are TGTGCCAGCAGTGCCCTAGCGGGAGGGCCGACAGATACGCAGTATTTT.